The clone carrying this T cell receptor (beta chain) was seen only once. Antigen unknown. The sample is drawn from a study of CD8 T cells in Susac syndrome. Whole-study results and caveats: Acknowledgment was made by the study that its TCR sequencing and HLA analysis involved a relatively small number of individuals.

Sequencing of TCR beta covered CD8+ and CD4+ T cells obtained from blood. Random hexamers primed reverse transcription of roughly 0.45 to 1 ug RNA. With immunoSEQ multiplex PCR, TCR beta CDR3 was amplified across 54 Vbeta and 13 Jbeta. Each CDR3 protein is one row after TCRdb ran MiXCR on the immunoSEQ multiplex PCR reads. Found here are 150,000 to 200,000 distinct CDR3 sequences, 90% to 95% of them singletons; the top ten hold about 0.073%. Sequencing was done on a sample of CD4+ T cells from PBMCs. This clonotype was obtained from a human donor in good health.

As DNA, the CDR3 is TGTGCCAGCGGGACAGGGGAAGAGACCCAGTACTTC. It is translated as CASGTGEETQYF. The chain couples TRBV2 to TRBJ2-5; 10 bases line up with TRBD1. V was clipped by 8 bases and J by 3 bases; unmatched bases: 0. From germline, CDR1 is SNHLY and CDR2 FYNNEI. The CDR3 is made up of 12 amino acids.